The source of this T cell receptor beta chain is a study of cytomegalovirus exposure and HLA in healthy donors. Researchers ran the PCR with 60 Vbeta and 13 Jbeta primers. Profiling relied on immunoSEQ multiplex PCR, and the TCRdb table lists in-frame clones only, not all of them. The sample table sets out 150,000 to 250,000 clones. The material sequenced was PBMCs. The TCR originated in a boy aged 5 to 17 in good health and CMV-seronegative.

This CDR3 reads CARSSQAVCEKLFF. The DNA of the CDR3 is TGTGCCAGAAGCTCACAGGCAGTATGTGAAAAACTGTTTTTT. The chain uses TRBV5-3 and TRBJ1-4, with D perhaps TRBD1 (5 bases). TRBV5-3 is an ORF, with its function uncertain. The CDR3 has 14 amino acids. The V end lost 3 bases, the J end lost 7 bases, and 13 bases lay between the germline ends.